This T cell receptor beta chain appears in the sequencing data of a study of cytomegalovirus exposure and HLA in healthy donors. The overall study: The approximately 110 validation repertoires and the roughly 670 first-cohort repertoires shared a platform, a later analysis reported.

General study points: Altogether, 170 or so TCR beta chains were recorded as cytomegalovirus-associated.

About this clone itself: Its antigen is still unknown.

Germline values: CDR1 MNHEY, CDR2 SMNVEV (reference sequence). V was pared by 4 bases and J by 2 bases, with 13 bases of the junction left unmatched. There are 18 residues in the CDR3. Donors came from a validation cohort of about 110 subjects, distinct from the first 666-subject cohort. Clones were read by immunoSEQ multiplex PCR, and TCRdb kept only the in-frame ones, dropping some. The table records about 200,000 clones, approximately 78% of them present only once. The rearrangement joins TRBV27 to TRBJ2-2; 7 bases fit TRBD1. This sequence was found in a woman under 40 in good health and CMV-seronegative. Input material: PBMCs. The CDR3 sequence is CASSSRIGTDVNTGELFF. In DNA, the CDR3 is TGTGCCAGCAGTTCAAGGATCGGGACAGATGTTAACACCGGGGAGCTGTTTTTT.